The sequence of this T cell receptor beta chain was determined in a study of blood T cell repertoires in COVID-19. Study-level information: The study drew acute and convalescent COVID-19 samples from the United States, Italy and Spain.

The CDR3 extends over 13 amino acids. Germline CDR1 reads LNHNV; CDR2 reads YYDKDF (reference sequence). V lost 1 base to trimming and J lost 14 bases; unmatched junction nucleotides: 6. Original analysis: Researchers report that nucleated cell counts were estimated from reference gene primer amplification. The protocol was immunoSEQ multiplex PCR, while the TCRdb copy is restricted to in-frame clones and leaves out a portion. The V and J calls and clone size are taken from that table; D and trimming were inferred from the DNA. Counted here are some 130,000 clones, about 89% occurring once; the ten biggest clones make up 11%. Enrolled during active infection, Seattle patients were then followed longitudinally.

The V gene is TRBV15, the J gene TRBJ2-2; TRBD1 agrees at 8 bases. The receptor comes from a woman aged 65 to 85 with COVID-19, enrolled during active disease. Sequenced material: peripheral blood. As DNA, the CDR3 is TGTGCCACCAGCAGAGGGAGGACAGGGCTTCTGTTTTTT. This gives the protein CATSRGRTGLLFF.